These 6 T cell receptor beta chains came from one sample sequenced in a study of T cell responses to AZD1222 COVID-19 vaccine. This table comes from immunoSEQ multiplex PCR, and its TCRdb copy is limited to in-frame clones, with some not included. The sample records under 250,000 clones, around 93% being singletons. The specimen comprised peripheral blood, sampled on day 0 of MenACWY control vaccination. These receptors all stem from an adult in good health.

The chain couples TRBV18 to TRBJ2-3; the D is unclear. Trimming cost V 0 bases and J 2 bases, with 6 bases left between them. Germline CDR1 KGHSH, CDR2 LQKENI. This CDR3 comprises 14 residues. This chain's CDR3 is CASSPPGHTDTQYF. CDR3 bases: TGTGCCAGCTCACCACCCGGGCACACAGATACGCAGTATTTT.

The CDR3 is CAISEGTGGIYEQYF. Written as DNA, the CDR3 is TGTGCCATCAGTGAGGGGACAGGGGGAATCTACGAGCAGTACTTC. The chain uses TRBV10-3 and TRBJ2-7; the match to TRBD1 covers 11 bases. CDR1 and CDR2 from the germline V gene are ENHRY and SYGVKD. The V and J ends lost 2 bases and 3 bases, in that order; junction bases with no gene match: 3. CDR3 length: 15 amino acids.

The chain has TRBV6-1 and TRBJ2-7, with 11 bases aligning to TRBD2. The ends lost 0 bases at V and 9 bases at J; junction bases unmatched: 13. The germline V gene has CDR1 MNHNS and CDR2 SASEGT. There are 17 residues in the CDR3. The CDR3 coding sequence is TGTGCCAGCAGTGAAGCCTTTGGGACTAGCGGTCCGGTAAGGCAGTACTTC. It specifies CASSEAFGTSGPVRQYF.

The count of this clone is one. The genes are TRBV5-6 and TRBJ2-1; D is perhaps TRBD2 (6 bases). This CDR3 spans 16 amino acids. Germline-derived CDR1 and CDR2 are SGHDT and YYEEEE. V lost 2 bases and J 6 bases, leaving 18 bases between the germline ends. CDR3 protein: CASSFFFGGVINEQFF. The CDR3 coding sequence is TGTGCCAGCAGCTTTTTTTTTGGCGGGGTTATCAATGAGCAGTTCTTC.

V usage is TRBV19 and J usage is TRBJ1-2; unclear D gene. From germline, CDR1 is LNHDA and CDR2 SQIVND (reference sequence). Trimming pared 5 bases from V and 4 bases from J, leaving 11 bases between. This CDR3 region has 13 residues. The CDR3 region has the DNA TGTGCCAGTAGTCCGGACTTACTCTATGGCTACACCTTC. Its translation is CASSPDLLYGYTF.

The V gene is TRBV11-2, the J gene TRBJ1-5; D is unresolved. Looked up from germline, CDR1 is SGHAT and CDR2 is FQNNGV. The CDR3 is 16 amino acids. Trimming stripped 8 bases from V and 5 bases from J, with 22 bases between. The CDR3: CASPSSGPPSDQPQHF. As DNA, the CDR3 is TGTGCCAGCCCCTCTAGCGGGCCCCCCAGCGATCAGCCCCAGCATTTT.